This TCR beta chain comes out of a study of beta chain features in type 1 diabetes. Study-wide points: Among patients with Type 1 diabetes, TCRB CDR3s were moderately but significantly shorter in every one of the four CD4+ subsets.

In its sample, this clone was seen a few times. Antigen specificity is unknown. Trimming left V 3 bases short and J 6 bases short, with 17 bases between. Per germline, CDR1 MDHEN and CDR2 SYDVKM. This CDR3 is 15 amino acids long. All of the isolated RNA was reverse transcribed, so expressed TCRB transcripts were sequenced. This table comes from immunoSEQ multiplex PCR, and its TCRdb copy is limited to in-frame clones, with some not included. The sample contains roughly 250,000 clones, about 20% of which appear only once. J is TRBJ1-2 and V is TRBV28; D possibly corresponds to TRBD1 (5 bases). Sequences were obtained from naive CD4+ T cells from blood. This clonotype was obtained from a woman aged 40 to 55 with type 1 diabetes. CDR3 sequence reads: CASSFSFGGKHGYTF. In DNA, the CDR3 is TGTGCCAGCAGTTTCTCCTTTGGGGGGAAGCATGGCTACACCTTC.